This TCR beta chain is drawn from a study of cytomegalovirus exposure and HLA in healthy donors. The donors were members of the validation cohort comprising roughly 130 subjects, separate from the roughly 650-subject first cohort. Broader study findings: Most sequenced TCRs were rare (though some public TCRs occurred in many donors). High specificity and sensitivity for cytomegalovirus status were reported for the classifier. There were 150 or so TCR beta chains listed as cytomegalovirus-associated.

Only in-frame clones appear in the TCRdb table, and some are missing; sequencing was by immunoSEQ multiplex PCR. Of approximately 160,000 clones listed, roughly 96% are singletons. Concerning this clone: Its antigen is as yet unknown.

Germline V gene sequence: CDR1 MNHEY, CDR2 SVGAGI. CDR3 size: 15 residues. J was trimmed by 5 bases and V by 6 bases; bases with no gene match: 10. The sequence was obtained from a woman aged 18-30 years in good health and CMV-seronegative. The sequenced sample was PBMCs. V is TRBV6-5 and J is TRBJ2-5, with TRBD2 matching 9 bases. The CDR3 DNA follows: TGTGCCAGCAGGCAGGGACTAGCTCGTCCGGAGACCCAGTACTTC. Translating gives CASRQGLARPETQYF.